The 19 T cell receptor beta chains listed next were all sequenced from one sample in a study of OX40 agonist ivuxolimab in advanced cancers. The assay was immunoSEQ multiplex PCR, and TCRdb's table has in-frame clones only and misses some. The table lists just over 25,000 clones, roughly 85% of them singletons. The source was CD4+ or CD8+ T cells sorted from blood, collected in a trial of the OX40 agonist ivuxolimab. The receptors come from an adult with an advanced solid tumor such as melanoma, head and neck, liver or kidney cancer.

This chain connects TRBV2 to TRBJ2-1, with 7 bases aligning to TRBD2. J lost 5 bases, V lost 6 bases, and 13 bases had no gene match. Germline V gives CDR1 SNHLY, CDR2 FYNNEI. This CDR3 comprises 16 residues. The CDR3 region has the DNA TGTGCCAGCAGCGGTGGACTAGATAGAGGCCACAATGAGCAGTTCTTC. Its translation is CASSGGLDRGHNEQFF.

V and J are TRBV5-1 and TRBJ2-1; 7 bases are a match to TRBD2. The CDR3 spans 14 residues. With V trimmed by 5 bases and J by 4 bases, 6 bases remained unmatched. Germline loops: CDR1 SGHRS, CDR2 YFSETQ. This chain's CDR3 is CASSPAGKYNEQFF. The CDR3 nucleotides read TGCGCCAGCAGTCCAGCGGGGAAGTACAATGAGCAGTTCTTC.

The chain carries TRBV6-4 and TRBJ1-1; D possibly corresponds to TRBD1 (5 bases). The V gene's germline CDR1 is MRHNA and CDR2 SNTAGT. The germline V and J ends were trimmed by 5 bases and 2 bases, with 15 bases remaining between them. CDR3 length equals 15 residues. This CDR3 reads CASSRQSPGNTEAFF. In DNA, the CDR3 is TGTGCCAGCAGTCGACAGTCCCCGGGAAACACTGAAGCTTTCTTT.

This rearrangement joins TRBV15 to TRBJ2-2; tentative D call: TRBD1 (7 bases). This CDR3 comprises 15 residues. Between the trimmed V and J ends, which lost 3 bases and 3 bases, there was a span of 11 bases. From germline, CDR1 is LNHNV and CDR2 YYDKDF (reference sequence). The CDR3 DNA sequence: TGTGCCACCAGCAGGCGGGACAGCTACACCGGGGAGCTGTTTTTT. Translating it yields CATSRRDSYTGELFF.

CDR3 DNA: TGTGCCAGCAGCCAAGGACAGGTACTAAGGGGCTACACCTTC. Its protein product is CASSQGQVLRGYTF. V is TRBV4-2 and J is TRBJ1-2; the D gene is possibly TRBD1 (6 bases). V lost 1 base and J 8 bases, leaving 14 bases between the germline ends. The CDR3 runs 14 residues. CDR1 and CDR2 from the germline V gene are LGHNA and YNFKEQ.

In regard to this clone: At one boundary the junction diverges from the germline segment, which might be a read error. CDR3 region: CASSVGSLNEQFF. CDR3 bases: TGTGCTAGCAGCGTAGGGAGTTTGAATGAGCAGTTCTTC. This chain joins TRBV7-7 and TRBJ2-1; D perhaps matches TRBD2 (5 bases). This CDR3 comprises 13 residues. Germline V gene data show CDR1 as SSHAT and CDR2 as FNYEAQ (reference sequence).

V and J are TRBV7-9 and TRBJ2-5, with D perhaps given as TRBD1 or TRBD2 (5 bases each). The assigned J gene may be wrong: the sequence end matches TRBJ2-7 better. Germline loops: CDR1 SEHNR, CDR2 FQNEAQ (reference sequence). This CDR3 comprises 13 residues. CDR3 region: CASSPRDDYEQYF. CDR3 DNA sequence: TGTGCCAGCAGCCCCCGGGACGACTACGAGCAGTACTTC.

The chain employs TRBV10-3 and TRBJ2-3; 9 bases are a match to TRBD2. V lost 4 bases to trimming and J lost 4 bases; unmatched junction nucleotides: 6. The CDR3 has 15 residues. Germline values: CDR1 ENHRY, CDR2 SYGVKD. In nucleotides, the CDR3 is TGTGCCATCAGTGCGGGCGGGGGGGCCTCAGATACGCAGTATTTT. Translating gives CAISAGGGASDTQYF.

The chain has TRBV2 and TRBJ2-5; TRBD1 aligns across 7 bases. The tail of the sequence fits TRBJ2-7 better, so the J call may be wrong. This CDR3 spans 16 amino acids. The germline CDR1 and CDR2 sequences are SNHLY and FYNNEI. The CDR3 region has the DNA TGTGCCAGCAGTGACACCACGGGACAGCCAACCTACGAGCAGTACTTC. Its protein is CASSDTTGQPTYEQYF.

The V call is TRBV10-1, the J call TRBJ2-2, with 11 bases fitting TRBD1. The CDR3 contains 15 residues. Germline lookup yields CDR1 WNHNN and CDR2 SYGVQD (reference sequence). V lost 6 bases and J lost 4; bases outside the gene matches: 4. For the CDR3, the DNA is TGCGCCAGCAGAGGACAGGGGGCGCGCACCGGGGAGCTGTTTTTT. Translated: CASRGQGARTGELFF.

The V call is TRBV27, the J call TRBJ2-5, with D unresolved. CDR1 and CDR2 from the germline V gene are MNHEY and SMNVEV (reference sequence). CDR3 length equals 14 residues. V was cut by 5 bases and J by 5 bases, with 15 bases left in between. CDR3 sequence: CASSTPGSGETQYF. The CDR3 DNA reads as TGTGCCAGCAGTACCCCCGGGTCGGGTGAGACCCAGTACTTC.

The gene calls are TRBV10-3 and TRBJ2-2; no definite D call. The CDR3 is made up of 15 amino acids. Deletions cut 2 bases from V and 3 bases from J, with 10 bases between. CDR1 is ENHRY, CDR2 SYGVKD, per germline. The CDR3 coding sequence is TGTGCCATCAGTGAGGTGAACCAGGACACCGGGGAGCTGTTTTTT. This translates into CAISEVNQDTGELFF.

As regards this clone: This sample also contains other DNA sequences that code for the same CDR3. The CDR3 loop is CASSSGTSGKNEQFF. Written as DNA, the CDR3 is TGTGCCAGCAGTAGCGGGACTAGCGGGAAAAATGAGCAGTTCTTC. V and J are TRBV27 and TRBJ2-1; 13 nucleotides align to TRBD2. Germline CDR1 MNHEY, CDR2 SMNVEV (reference sequence). This CDR3 has 15 residues. Trimming cost V 5 bases and J 7 bases; bases outside gene matches: 5.

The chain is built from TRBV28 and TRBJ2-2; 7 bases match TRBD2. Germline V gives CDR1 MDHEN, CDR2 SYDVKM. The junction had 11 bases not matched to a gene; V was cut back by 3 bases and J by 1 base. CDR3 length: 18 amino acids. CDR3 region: CASSFPSGGGRNTGELFF. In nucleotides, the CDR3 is TGTGCCAGCAGTTTCCCCTCGGGAGGAGGGAGGAACACCGGGGAGCTGTTTTTT.

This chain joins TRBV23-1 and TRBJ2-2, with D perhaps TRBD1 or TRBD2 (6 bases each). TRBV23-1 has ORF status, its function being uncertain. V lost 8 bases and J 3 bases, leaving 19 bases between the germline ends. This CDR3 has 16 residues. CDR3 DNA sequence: TGCGCCAGCGCCCCGGGGGCCTACGAGCACACCGGGGAGCTGTTTTTT. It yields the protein CASAPGAYEHTGELFF.

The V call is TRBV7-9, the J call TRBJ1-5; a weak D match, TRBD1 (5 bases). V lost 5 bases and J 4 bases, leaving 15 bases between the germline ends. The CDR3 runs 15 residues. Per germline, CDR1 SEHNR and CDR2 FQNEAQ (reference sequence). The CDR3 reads CASSPAGTGNQPQHF. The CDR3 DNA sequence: TGTGCCAGCAGCCCCGCCGGGACCGGGAATCAGCCCCAGCATTTT.

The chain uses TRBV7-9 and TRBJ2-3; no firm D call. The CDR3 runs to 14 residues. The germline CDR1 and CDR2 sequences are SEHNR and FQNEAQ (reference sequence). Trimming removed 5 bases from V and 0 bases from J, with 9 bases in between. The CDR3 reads CASSPILSTDTQYF. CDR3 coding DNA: TGTGCCAGCAGCCCAATACTAAGCACAGATACGCAGTATTTT.

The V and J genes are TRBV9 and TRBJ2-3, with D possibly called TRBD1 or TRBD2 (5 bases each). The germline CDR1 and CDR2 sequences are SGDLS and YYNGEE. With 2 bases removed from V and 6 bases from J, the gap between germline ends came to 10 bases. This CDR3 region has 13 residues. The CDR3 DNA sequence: TGTGCCAGCAGCGTGGGGGAGTTGGATACGCAGTATTTT. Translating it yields CASSVGELDTQYF.

CDR3 nucleotides: TGTGCCAGCAGCTTGGGTGGCGAGCAGTACTTC. Translated, it gives CASSLGGEQYF. The J gene is TRBJ2-7, the V gene TRBV5-4; D ambiguous. Trimming took off 0 bases at V and 6 bases at J, with 4 bases between the two ends. Germline V gene lookup returns CDR1 SGHNT and CDR2 YYREEE (reference sequence). This CDR3 has 11 amino acids.